These T cell receptor beta chains were read from a single sample in a study of cytomegalovirus exposure and HLA in healthy donors. Clones were read by immunoSEQ multiplex PCR, and TCRdb kept only the in-frame ones, dropping some. Among around 120,000 clones, around 78% were seen once, and the ten largest hold around 1.8%. Sequencing was done on a sample of PBMCs. The receptors derive from a middle-aged woman in good health and CMV-seronegative. CDR3s include the opening cysteine and the closing phenylalanine or tryptophan. A D gene is named only where the DNA matches it firmly. Only part of the rows carry a size: once, few, many, or a class if the clone is expanded.

cdr3_nt cdr3_aa d_call clone_size j_call v_call
TGTGCCAGCCGTAACAGGGGGCGCGAGCAGTACTTC CASRNRGREQYF TRBD1 - TRBJ2-7 TRBV6-1
TGTGCCAGCAGCCCCGGACTAAGCGGGGCTACAGATACGCAGTATTTT CASSPGLSGATDTQYF TRBD2 few TRBJ2-3 TRBV6-4
TGTGCCAGCTCACCGGGACTAGCGGAGACCCAGTACTTC CASSPGLAETQYF TRBD2 - TRBJ2-5 TRBV18
TGTGCCACCTATCACGCCGAGCGGAACACCATATATTTT CATYHAERNTIYF - - TRBJ1-3 TRBV19
TGTGCCTGGAGTTCTGGGACTAGCGGGACCTACGAGCAGTACTTC CAWSSGTSGTYEQYF TRBD2 - TRBJ2-7 TRBV30
TGTGCCAGCAGTGGAGGCGGTCCTGTTGATGAGCAGTTCTTC CASSGGGPVDEQFF - - TRBJ2-1 TRBV6-1
TGTGCCAGCAGTGACCGACCGGGACAGGGTTATGGAACTGAAGCTTTCTTT CASSDRPGQGYGTEAFF TRBD1 - TRBJ1-1 TRBV25-1
TGTGCCAGCAGTGCTAGCGGGAGCTCAGATACGCAGTATTTT CASSASGSSDTQYF TRBD2 - TRBJ2-3 TRBV28
TGTGCCAGTACAAACTACAGGGTCGGCTACACCTTC CASTNYRVGYTF - - TRBJ1-2 TRBV19
TGTGCCAGCAGCCCACCCTACCCTGAGCGGGTCTTC CASSPPYPERVF - - TRBJ2-1 TRBV11-2